A single sample is the source of the 20 T cell receptor beta chains below, sequenced in a study of cytomegalovirus exposure and HLA in healthy donors. PCR was performed using 60 Vbeta and 13 Jbeta primers. Data came from immunoSEQ multiplex PCR; TCRdb stores just in-frame clones and leaves some out. The table has about 200,000 clones, 70% to 80% seen once. Material for sequencing was PBMCs. These receptor sequences come from a male donor in good health and CMV-seropositive.

This clone showed up just once. The V and J genes are TRBV2 and TRBJ2-7; tentative D call: TRBD2 (6 bases). The CDR3 spans 12 residues. The germline V gene has CDR1 SNHLY and CDR2 FYNNEI. The V end lost 6 bases, the J end lost 3 bases, and 9 bases lay between the germline ends. CDR3 nucleotides: TGTGCCAGCAGAACTAGCTTCTACGAGCAGTACTTC. It is translated as CASRTSFYEQYF.

This clone was observed once. CDR3 protein: CASSVPGVSGYTF. CDR3 bases: TGTGCCAGCAGCGTGCCCGGAGTTAGCGGCTACACCTTC. The V call is TRBV9, the J call TRBJ1-2, with D hard to call. The CDR3 is 13 amino acids. Trimming shortened V by 2 bases and J by 8 bases, and 13 bases separated the two germline ends. Germline V lookup: CDR1 SGDLS, CDR2 YYNGEE.

This clone showed up just a few times. The chain is built from TRBV7-6 and TRBJ1-4; 7 bases map to TRBD1. Germline V gene sequence: CDR1 SGHVS, CDR2 FNYEAQ. The CDR3 extends over 14 amino acids. V lost 2 bases, J lost 8 bases, and 5 bases stayed unmatched. Here the CDR3 DNA reads TGTGCCAGCAGCTTACGACAGGGTGACGAAAAACTGTTTTTT. This sequence encodes CASSLRQGDEKLFF. Combining the CDR3 with reference TRBV7-6 and TRBJ1-4 gives the whole variable domain GAGVSQSPRYKVTKRGQDVALRCDPISGHVSLYWYRQALGQGPEFLTYFNYEAQQDKSGLPNDRFSAERPEGSISTLTIQRTEQRDSAMYRCASSLRQGDEKLFFGSGTQLSVL.

The chain couples TRBV5-6 to TRBJ2-1, with a possible D match to TRBD2 (5 bases). Trimming cost V 4 bases and J 4 bases, with 12 bases left between them. Germline-derived CDR1 and CDR2 are SGHDT and YYEEEE. This CDR3 is 14 amino acids long. This chain's CDR3 is CASSLWRLYNEQFF. In DNA form, the CDR3 reads TGTGCCAGCAGCCTGTGGAGGCTTTACAATGAGCAGTTCTTC.

The chain couples TRBV23-1 to TRBJ2-7; D perhaps matches TRBD1 (6 bases). TRBV23-1 is an open reading frame whose function is uncertain. The CDR3 has 15 residues. Trimming stripped 2 bases from V and 0 bases from J, with 11 bases between. CDR3 nucleotides: TGCGCCAGCAGTCAAAGGACAGAAGACTCCTACGAGCAGTACTTC. Its protein is CASSQRTEDSYEQYF.

This clone came up once. The V gene is TRBV25-1, the J gene TRBJ2-3; D perhaps matches TRBD2 (5 bases). Per germline, CDR1 MGHDK and CDR2 SYGVNS. The V end lost 1 base, the J end lost 4 bases, and 15 bases lay between the germline ends. CDR3 length equals 16 residues. The CDR3 protein is CASSEFPSPLADTQYF. The CDR3 DNA reads TGTGCCAGCAGTGAATTTCCCTCGCCACTAGCAGATACGCAGTATTTT. Full variable domain (rest looked up from reference TRBV25-1 and TRBJ2-3): EADIYQTPRYLVIGTGKKITLECSQTMGHDKMYWYQQDPGMELHLIHYSYGVNSTEKGDLSSESTVSRIRTEHFPLTLESARPSHTSQYLCASSEFPSPLADTQYFGPGTRLTVL.

The chain links TRBV7-9 to TRBJ1-2; D gene uncertain. This CDR3 is built from 14 residues. Germline loops: CDR1 SEHNR, CDR2 FQNEAQ (reference sequence). Trimming stripped 1 base from V and 2 bases from J, with 8 bases between. CDR3 sequence reads: CASSLERGNYGYTF. DNA of the CDR3: TGTGCCAGCAGCTTAGAGCGCGGAAACTATGGCTACACCTTC.

In its sample, this clone was seen once. Within the sample, other DNA sequences also encode this same CDR3. The gene calls are TRBV11-2 and TRBJ2-5, with D possibly matching TRBD1 (6 bases). The CDR3 sequence is 13 residues long. With 5 bases removed from V and 1 base from J, the gap between germline ends came to 8 bases. The germline gives CDR1 SGHAT, CDR2 FQNNGV. The chain's CDR3 is CASSRGSQETQYF. The CDR3 DNA reads as TGTGCCAGCAGCAGGGGGAGCCAAGAGACCCAGTACTTC.

This clone occurred a few times. The V and J genes are TRBV4-3 and TRBJ1-4; D gene ambiguous. Germline-derived CDR1 and CDR2 are LGHNA and YSLEER. The CDR3 runs 16 residues. Trimming shortened V by 3 bases and J by 10 bases, and 21 bases separated the two germline ends. The CDR3 region has the DNA TGCGCCAGCAGCCAGGTCCTGGGAGGACGCGAGGTAAAACTGTTTTTT. Translating gives CASSQVLGGREVKLFF.

Notes on this clone: The junction differs from germline at one of its ends, possibly a read error. CDR3 sequence (DNA): TGTGCTAGCAGCCCGACAGGGGAGACCCAGTACTTC. The encoded protein is CASSPTGETQYF. This chain joins TRBV7-7 and TRBJ2-5; 7 bases agree with TRBD1. Germline V gene sequence: CDR1 SSHAT, CDR2 FNYEAQ (reference sequence). CDR3 length: 12 amino acids.

This sequence joins TRBV11-2 and TRBJ1-2; tentatively, D is TRBD1 (5 bases). CDR3 length: 14 residues. V was trimmed by 2 bases and J by 4 bases, leaving 11 bases between them. Germline CDR1 and CDR2: SGHAT and FQNNGV. This CDR3 reads CASSLFRQSYGYTF. The CDR3 DNA reads as TGTGCCAGCAGCTTATTCAGACAGTCCTATGGCTACACCTTC.

The chain couples TRBV7-2 to TRBJ2-1, with a tentative D call TRBD1 (5 bases). This CDR3 has 15 residues. CDR1 SGHTA and CDR2 FQGNSA come from the germline V gene. V lost 2 bases and J lost 2, with 10 bases in between. The CDR3 reads CASSLLQGTYNEQFF. CDR3 bases: TGTGCCAGCAGCTTACTTCAGGGTACCTACAATGAGCAGTTCTTC. The full variable domain, completed using reference TRBV7-2 and TRBJ2-1, is GAGVSQSPSNKVTEKGKDVELRCDPISGHTALYWYRQSLGQGLEFLIYFQGNSAPDKSGLPSDRFSAERTGGSVSTLTIQRTQQEDSAVYLCASSLLQGTYNEQFFGPGTRLTVL.

This clone has a handful of counts. V usage is TRBV7-3 and J usage is TRBJ2-1, with TRBD2 identical over 7 bases. CDR1 and CDR2 from the germline V gene are SGHTA and FQGTGA. The CDR3 has 15 residues. V lost 2 bases, J lost 4 bases, and 5 bases stayed unmatched. CDR3 DNA: TGTGCCAGCAGCTTAGGCGCGGGGGATTACAATGAGCAGTTCTTC. Translation: CASSLGAGDYNEQFF.

This chain links TRBV9 with TRBJ2-4, with TRBD2 identical over 8 bases. The germline V gene encodes CDR1 SGDLS and CDR2 YYNGEE. V lost 0 bases to trimming and J lost 8 bases; unmatched junction nucleotides: 7. The CDR3 is made up of 15 amino acids. The CDR3 DNA sequence: TGTGCCAGCAGCGTAGCCAGCGGGGGCGGGCACATTCAGTACTTC. It specifies CASSVASGGGHIQYF.

This clone has just one count. The chain joins TRBV19 to TRBJ2-7, with no clear D. There are 14 residues in the CDR3. Trimming left V 2 bases short and J 0 bases short, with 8 bases between. Germline assignment: CDR1 LNHDA and CDR2 SQIVND (reference sequence). CDR3 DNA: TGTGCCAGTAGTATAAACAGCCTCTCCTACGAGCAGTACTTC. Its translation: CASSINSLSYEQYF.

The chain links TRBV19 to TRBJ1-4; D is ambiguous. Trimming removed 7 bases at V and 6 bases at J, with 12 bases between. Germline values: CDR1 LNHDA, CDR2 SQIVND (reference sequence). CDR3 length equals 13 residues. The CDR3 loop is CASTSRFDEKLFF. CDR3 DNA sequence: TGTGCCAGTACGAGCAGGTTCGATGAAAAACTGTTTTTT. The full variable domain, its missing parts supplied by reference TRBV19 and TRBJ1-4, is DGGITQSPKYLFRKEGQNVTLSCEQNLNHDAMYWYRQDPGQGLRLIYYSQIVNDFQKGDIAEGYSVSREKKESFPLTVTSAQKNPTAFYLCASTSRFDEKLFFGSGTQLSVL.

The CDR3 here is CASSQPAPLASYEQYF. In DNA, the CDR3 is TGTGCCAGCAGCCAACCAGCGCCCCTTGCATCCTACGAGCAGTACTTC. The chain links TRBV7-9 to TRBJ2-7, with no clear D. The CDR3 spans 16 residues. The germline V gene encodes CDR1 SEHNR and CDR2 FQNEAQ (reference sequence). V was trimmed by 5 bases and J by 1 base, leaving 18 bases between them.

J is TRBJ1-3 and V is TRBV19; perhaps TRBD1 as D (5 bases). Germline V gene sequence: CDR1 LNHDA, CDR2 SQIVND (reference sequence). The CDR3 contains 13 residues. V shed 1 base and J shed 8 bases, with 9 bases lying between them. CDR3 nucleotide sequence: TGTGCCAGTAGTATAGCGGGGGTCGACACCATATATTTT. Encoded protein: CASSIAGVDTIYF.

This sequence joins TRBV7-2 and TRBJ2-7; TRBD2 is a possible D gene (6 bases). Germline assignment: CDR1 SGHTA and CDR2 FQGNSA. Trimming cost V 1 base and J 2 bases, with 9 bases left between them. This CDR3 is 14 amino acids long. The CDR3 DNA sequence: TGTGCCAGCAGCTTAGAGGAGGGACCCTACGAGCAGTACTTC. Translation gives CASSLEEGPYEQYF.

The genes are TRBV5-1 and TRBJ1-2, with TRBD1 identical over 9 bases. CDR3 length: 17 amino acids. Germline CDR1 reads SGHRS; CDR2 reads YFSETQ. The ends lost 2 bases at V and 6 bases at J; junction bases unmatched: 14. CDR3 coding DNA: TGCGCCAGCAGCTTCTACCTACAGGGGGCAAAGGGGAATGGCTACACCTTC. Protein sequence: CASSFYLQGAKGNGYTF.